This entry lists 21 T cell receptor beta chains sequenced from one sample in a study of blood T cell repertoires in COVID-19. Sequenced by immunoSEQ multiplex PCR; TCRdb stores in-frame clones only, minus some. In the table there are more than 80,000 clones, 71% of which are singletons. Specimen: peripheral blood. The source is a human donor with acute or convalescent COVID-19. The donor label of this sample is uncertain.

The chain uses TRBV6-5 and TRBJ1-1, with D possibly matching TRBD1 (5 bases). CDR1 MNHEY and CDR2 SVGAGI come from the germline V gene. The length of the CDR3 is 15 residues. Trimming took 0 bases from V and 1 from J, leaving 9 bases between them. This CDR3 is CASSYSSDRNTEAFF. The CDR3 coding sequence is TGTGCCAGCAGTTACTCGAGTGACAGGAACACTGAAGCTTTCTTT.

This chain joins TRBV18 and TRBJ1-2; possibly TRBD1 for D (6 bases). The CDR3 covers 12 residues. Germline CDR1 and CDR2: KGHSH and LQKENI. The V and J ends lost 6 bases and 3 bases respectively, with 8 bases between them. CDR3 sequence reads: CASSRQDYGYTF. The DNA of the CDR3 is TGTGCCAGCTCGCGACAGGACTATGGCTACACCTTC.

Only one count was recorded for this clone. In nucleotides, the CDR3 is TGTGCCACCAGTGATTTTCCGGGACAGGGGATCGAGACCCAGTACTTC. Protein product: CATSDFPGQGIETQYF. The V gene is TRBV24-1, the J gene TRBJ2-5; TRBD1 agrees at 10 bases. CDR1 is KGHDR, CDR2 SFDVKD, per germline. V gave up 1 base and J gave up 5 bases; unmatched junction bases: 6. This CDR3 contains 16 residues.

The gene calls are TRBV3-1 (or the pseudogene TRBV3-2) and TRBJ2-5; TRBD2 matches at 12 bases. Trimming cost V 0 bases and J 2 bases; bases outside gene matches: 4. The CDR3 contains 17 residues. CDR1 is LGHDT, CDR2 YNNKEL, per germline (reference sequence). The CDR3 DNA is TGTGCCAGCAGCCAAGATCGCCTAGCGGGGGGGCAAGAGACCCAGTACTTC. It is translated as CASSQDRLAGGQETQYF.

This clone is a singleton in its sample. In nucleotides, the CDR3 is TGTGCCAGCAGAACTCTGGGACTGAAGAACACTGAAGCTTTCTTT. Translation gives CASRTLGLKNTEAFF. V gene TRBV28 combines with J gene TRBJ1-1, with D tentatively TRBD1 (5 bases). The CDR3 loop spans 15 amino acids. Deletions cut 6 bases from V and 1 base from J, with 15 bases between. The germline CDR1 and CDR2 sequences are MDHEN and SYDVKM.

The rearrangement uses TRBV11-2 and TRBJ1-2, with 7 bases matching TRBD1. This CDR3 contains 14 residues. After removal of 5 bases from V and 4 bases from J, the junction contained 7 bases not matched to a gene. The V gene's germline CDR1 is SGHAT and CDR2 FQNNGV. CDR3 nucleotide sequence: TGTGCCAGCAGCCGCAACCGGGACAGCTATGGCTACACCTTC. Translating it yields CASSRNRDSYGYTF.

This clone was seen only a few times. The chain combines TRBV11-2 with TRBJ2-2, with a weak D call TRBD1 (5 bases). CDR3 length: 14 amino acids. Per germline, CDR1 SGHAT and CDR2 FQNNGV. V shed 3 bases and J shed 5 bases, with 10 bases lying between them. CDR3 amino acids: CASSFYKGTGELFF. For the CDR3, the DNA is TGTGCCAGCAGCTTTTATAAGGGGACCGGGGAGCTGTTTTTT.

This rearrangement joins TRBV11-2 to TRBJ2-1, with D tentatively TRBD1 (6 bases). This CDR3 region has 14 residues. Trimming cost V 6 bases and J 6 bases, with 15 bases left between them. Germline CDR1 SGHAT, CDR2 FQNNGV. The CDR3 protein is CASSLWPGANEQFF. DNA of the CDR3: TGTGCCAGCAGTTTGTGGCCAGGGGCCAATGAGCAGTTCTTC. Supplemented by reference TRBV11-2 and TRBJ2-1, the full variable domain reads EAGVAQSPRYKIIEKRQSVAFWCNPISGHATLYWYQQILGQGPKLLIQFQNNGVVDDSQLPKDRFSAERLKGVDSTLKIQPAKLEDSAVYLCASSLWPGANEQFFGPGTRLTVL.

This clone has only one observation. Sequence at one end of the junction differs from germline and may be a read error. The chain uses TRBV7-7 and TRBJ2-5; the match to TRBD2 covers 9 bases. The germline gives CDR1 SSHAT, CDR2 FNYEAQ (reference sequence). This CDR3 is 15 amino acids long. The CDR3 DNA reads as TGTGCTAGCAGCCCATACGGGACTAGCAGAGAGACCCAGTACTTC. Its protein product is CASSPYGTSRETQYF.

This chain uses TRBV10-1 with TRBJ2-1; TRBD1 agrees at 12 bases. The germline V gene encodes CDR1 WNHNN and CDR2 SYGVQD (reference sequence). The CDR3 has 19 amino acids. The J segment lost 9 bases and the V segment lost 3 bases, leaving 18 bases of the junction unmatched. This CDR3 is CASSDTMGQGAYAFGEQFF. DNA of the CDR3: TGCGCCAGCAGTGATACGATGGGACAGGGGGCGTACGCTTTTGGTGAGCAGTTCTTC.

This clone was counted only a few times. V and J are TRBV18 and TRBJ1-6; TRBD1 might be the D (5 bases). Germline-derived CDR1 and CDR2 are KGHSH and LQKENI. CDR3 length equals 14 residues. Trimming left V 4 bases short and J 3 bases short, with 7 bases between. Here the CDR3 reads CASSLQDYNSPLHF. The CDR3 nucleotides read TGTGCCAGCTCACTACAGGACTATAATTCACCCCTCCACTTT. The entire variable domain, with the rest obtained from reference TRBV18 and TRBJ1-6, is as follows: NAGVMQNPRHLVRRRGQEARLRCSPMKGHSHVYWYRQLPEEGLKFMVYLQKENIIDESGMPKERFSAEFPKEGPSILRIQQVVRGDSAAYFCASSLQDYNSPLHFGNGTRLTVT.

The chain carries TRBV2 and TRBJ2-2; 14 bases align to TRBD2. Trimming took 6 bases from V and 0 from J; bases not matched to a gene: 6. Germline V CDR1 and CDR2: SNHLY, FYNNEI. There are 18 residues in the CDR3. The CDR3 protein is CASRRGLAGAPNTGELFF. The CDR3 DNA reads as TGTGCCAGCAGAAGGGGACTAGCGGGGGCTCCGAACACCGGGGAGCTGTTTTTT.

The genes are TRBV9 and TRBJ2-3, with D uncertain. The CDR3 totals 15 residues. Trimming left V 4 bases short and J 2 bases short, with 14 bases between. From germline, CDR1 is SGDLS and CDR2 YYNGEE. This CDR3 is CASSLRSSPTDTQYF. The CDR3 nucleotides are TGTGCCAGCAGCCTCCGGAGTAGCCCCACAGATACGCAGTATTTT. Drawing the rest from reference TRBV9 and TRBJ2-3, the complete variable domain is DSGVTQTPKHLITATGQRVTLRCSPRSGDLSVYWYQQSLDQGLQFLIQYYNGEERAKGNILERFSAQQFPDLHSELNLSSLELGDSALYFCASSLRSSPTDTQYFGPGTRLTVL.

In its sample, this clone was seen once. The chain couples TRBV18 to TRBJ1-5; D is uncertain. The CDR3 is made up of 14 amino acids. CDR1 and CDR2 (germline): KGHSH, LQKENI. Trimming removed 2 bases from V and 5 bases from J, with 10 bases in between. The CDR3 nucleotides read TGTGCCAGCTCACCAGGAATGGGCGATCAGCCCCAGCATTTT. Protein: CASSPGMGDQPQHF.

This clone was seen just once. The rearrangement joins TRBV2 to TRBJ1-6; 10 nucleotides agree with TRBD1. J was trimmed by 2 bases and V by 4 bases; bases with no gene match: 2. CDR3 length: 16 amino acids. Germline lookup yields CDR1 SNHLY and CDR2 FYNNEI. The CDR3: CASSGQGAAYNSPLHF. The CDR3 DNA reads TGTGCCAGCAGTGGACAGGGGGCAGCCTATAATTCACCCCTCCACTTT.

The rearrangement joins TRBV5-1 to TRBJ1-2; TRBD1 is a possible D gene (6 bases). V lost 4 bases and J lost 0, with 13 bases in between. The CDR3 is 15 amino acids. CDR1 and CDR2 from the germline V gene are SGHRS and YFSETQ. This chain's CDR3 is CASSKVGQTNYGYTF. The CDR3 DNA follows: TGCGCCAGCAGCAAGGTCGGACAGACTAACTATGGCTACACCTTC.

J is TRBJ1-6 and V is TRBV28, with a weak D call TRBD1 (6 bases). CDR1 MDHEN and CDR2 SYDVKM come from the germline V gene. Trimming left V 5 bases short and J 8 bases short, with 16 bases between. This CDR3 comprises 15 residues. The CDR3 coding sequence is TGTGCCAGCAGTCCCAGGGGATCCCGGCATTCACCCCTCCACTTT. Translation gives CASSPRGSRHSPLHF.

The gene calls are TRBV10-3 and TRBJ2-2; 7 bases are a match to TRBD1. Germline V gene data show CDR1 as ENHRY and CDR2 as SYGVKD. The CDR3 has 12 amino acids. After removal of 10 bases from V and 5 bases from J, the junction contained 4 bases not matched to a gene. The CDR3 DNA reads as TGTGCCACTCTCAGGGGGACCGGGGAGCTGTTTTTT. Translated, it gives CATLRGTGELFF.

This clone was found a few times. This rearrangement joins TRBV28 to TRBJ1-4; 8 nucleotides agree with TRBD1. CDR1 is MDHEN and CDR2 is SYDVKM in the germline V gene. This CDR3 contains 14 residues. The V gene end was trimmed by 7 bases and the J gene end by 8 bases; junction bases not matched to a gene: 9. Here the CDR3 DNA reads TGTGCCAGCACCCTGACAGGGGCGGAGGAAAAACTGTTTTTT. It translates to CASTLTGAEEKLFF.

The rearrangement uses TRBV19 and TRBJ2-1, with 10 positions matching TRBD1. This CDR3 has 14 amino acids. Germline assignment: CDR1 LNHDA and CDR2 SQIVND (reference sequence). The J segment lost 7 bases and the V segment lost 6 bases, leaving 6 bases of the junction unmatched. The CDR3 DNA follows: TGTGCCAGTAGAGACAGGGGGCGATCTAATGAGCAGTTCTTC. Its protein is CASRDRGRSNEQFF.

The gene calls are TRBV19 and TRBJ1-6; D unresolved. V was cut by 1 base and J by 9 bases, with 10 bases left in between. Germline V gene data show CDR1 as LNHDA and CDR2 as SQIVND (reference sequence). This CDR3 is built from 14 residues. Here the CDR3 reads CASSIGLESSPLHF. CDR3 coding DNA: TGTGCCAGTAGTATAGGTTTGGAGAGTTCACCCCTCCACTTT.